Listed below are T cell receptor beta chains from one sample, sequenced in a study of T cells expressing NK-cell markers. TCRdb reprocessed the 5' RACE reads and keeps a single row for each CDR3 protein, giving no DNA. This sample's table reports about 260,000 distinct CDR3 sequences. Sequenced material: blood T cells: a sorted CD56 or NKG2C T cell subset, CD4+ or CD8+ T cells, or bulk PBMC T cells (not recorded which). Every receptor here comes from a woman between 18 and 70 years old in good health. Each CDR3 is given with its conserved first and last residue.

TRBJ2-5,15,TRBV20-1,CSAKIAGGPYETQYF
TRBJ2-4,15,TRBV7-8,CASSILQGAKNIQYF
TRBJ1-2,14,TRBV29-1,CSVAEQGGYYGYTF
TRBJ2-1,15,TRBV7-2,CASSSRDRVYNEQFF
TRBJ2-3,12,TRBV20-1,CSVWLATDTQYF
TRBJ2-5,13,TRBV15,CATSRALPETQYF
TRBJ1-6,14,TRBV20-1,CSAGKAAYNSPLHF
TRBJ2-1,13,TRBV12-3/TRBV12-4,CASSFDAYNEQFF
TRBJ2-3,14,TRBV27,CASGYRDRTDTQYF
TRBJ2-1,16,TRBV7-8,CASSPAGGRSYNEQFF
TRBJ1-5,14,TRBV20-1,CSALPVGGDQPQHF
TRBJ1-6,17,TRBV7-9,CASSLFPPGQGASPLHF
TRBJ1-4,15,TRBV7-6,CASSSGTAKNEKLFF
TRBJ2-5,13,TRBV20-1,CSATGGGVETQYF
TRBJ1-4,14,TRBV5-6,CASSSGQGHEKLFF
TRBJ2-3,15,TRBV20-1,CSATTLSGGRDTQYF
TRBJ1-1,14,TRBV12-3/TRBV12-4,CASSSRGLNTEAFF
TRBJ2-3,17,TRBV9,CASSLGTSGGVTDTQYF
TRBJ1-5,15,TRBV2,CASSENTGGNQPQHF
TRBJ2-7,13,TRBV12-3/TRBV12-4,CASSFGVNYEQYF
TRBJ2-1,16,TRBV12-3/TRBV12-4,CASSFWGIAGNNEQFF
TRBJ2-7,15,TRBV6-2/TRBV6-3,CATMGLAGQLYEQYF
TRBJ2-2,14,TRBV29-1,CSAHRGVGTGELFF
TRBJ1-3,18,TRBV20-1,CSATTDRGTPSSGNTIYF
TRBJ2-3,16,TRBV4-1,CASSPRTGIVTDTQYF
TRBJ1-5,15,TRBV5-1,CASSLGDTSNQPQHF
TRBJ1-4,15,TRBV5-1,CASSLRGAVVGKLFF
TRBJ1-1,13,TRBV6-5,CASSYNPDTEAFF
TRBJ2-7,13,TRBV12-3/TRBV12-4,CASRGQETYEQYF
TRBJ2-1,15,TRBV5-1,CASSPGGSSYNEQFF
TRBJ1-2,16,TRBV20-1,CSAREEGRPTNYGYTF
TRBJ1-1,14,TRBV11-2,CASSPQNLNTEAFF
TRBJ2-1,15,TRBV12-3/TRBV12-4,CASSLRLAGGNEQFF
TRBJ2-4,13,TRBV6-5,CASISPVGNIQYF
TRBJ1-4,15,TRBV20-1,CSARDRQGGSEKLFF
TRBJ1-1,14,TRBV5-1,CASGRGDRNTEAFF
TRBJ2-7,11,TRBV5-6,CASSYQEGQYF
TRBJ2-3,18,TRBV12-2,CASRPTKIASGRTDTQYF
TRBJ2-4,12,TRBV29-1,CSARTHENIQYF
TRBJ2-3,18,TRBV29-1,CSVESSGRARWGTDTQYF
TRBJ2-1,15,TRBV29-1,CSVTFERGGRGEQFF
TRBJ2-3,16,TRBV2,CASTSSAGFVTDTQYF
TRBJ2-7,16,TRBV28,CASTRPGGFGNYEQYF
TRBJ2-3,15,TRBV12-3/TRBV12-4,CASSLRRGGIDTQYF
TRBJ2-3,15,TRBV6-5,CASSSGGLGSDTQYF
TRBJ1-3,15,TRBV5-1,CASSIGDLPGNTIYF
TRBJ2-4,13,TRBV12-3/TRBV12-4,CASREAGVNIQYF
TRBJ2-7,14,TRBV20-1,CSATPLAVYYEQYF
TRBJ1-4,16,TRBV7-6,CASSRDPGAIDEKLFF
TRBJ2-3,12,TRBV18,CASSPQADTQYF
TRBJ2-4,14,TRBV5-6,CASSLGRGKNIQYF
TRBJ2-2,13,TRBV12-3/TRBV12-4,CAGSFANTGELFF